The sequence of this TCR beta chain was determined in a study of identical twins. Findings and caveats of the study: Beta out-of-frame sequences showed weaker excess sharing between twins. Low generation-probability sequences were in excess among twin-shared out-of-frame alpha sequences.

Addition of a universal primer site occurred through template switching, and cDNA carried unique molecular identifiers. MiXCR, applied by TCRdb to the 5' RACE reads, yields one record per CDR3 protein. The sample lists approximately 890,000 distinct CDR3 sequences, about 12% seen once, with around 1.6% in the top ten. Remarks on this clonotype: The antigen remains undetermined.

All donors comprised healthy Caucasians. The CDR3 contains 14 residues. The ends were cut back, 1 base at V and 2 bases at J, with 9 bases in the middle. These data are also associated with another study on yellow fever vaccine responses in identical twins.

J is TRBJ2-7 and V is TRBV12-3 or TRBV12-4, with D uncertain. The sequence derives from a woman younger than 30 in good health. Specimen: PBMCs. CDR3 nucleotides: TGTGCCAGCAGTTTAGTCTGGGGTGCCTACGAGCAGTACTTC. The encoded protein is CASSLVWGAYEQYF.